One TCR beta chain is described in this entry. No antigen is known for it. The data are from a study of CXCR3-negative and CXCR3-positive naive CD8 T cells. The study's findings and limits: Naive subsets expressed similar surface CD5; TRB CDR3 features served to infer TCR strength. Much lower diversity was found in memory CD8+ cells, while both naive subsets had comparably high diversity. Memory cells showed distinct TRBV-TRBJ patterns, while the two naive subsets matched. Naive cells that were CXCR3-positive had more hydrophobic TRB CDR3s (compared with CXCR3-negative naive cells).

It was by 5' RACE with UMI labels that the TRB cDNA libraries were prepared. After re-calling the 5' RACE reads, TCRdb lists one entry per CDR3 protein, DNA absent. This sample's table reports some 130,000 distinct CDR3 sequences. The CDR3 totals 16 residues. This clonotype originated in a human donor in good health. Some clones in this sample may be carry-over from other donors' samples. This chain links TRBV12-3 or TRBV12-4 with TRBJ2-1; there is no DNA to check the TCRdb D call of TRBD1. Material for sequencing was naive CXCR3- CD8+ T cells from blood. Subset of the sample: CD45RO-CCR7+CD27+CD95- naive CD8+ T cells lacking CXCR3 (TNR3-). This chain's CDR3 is CASSLGGASPYNEQFF.